This TCR beta chain comes out of a study of T cell responses to AZD1222 COVID-19 vaccine (dated by TCRdb to the early 2020s). Turning to the overall study: AZD1222 recipients with second doses at about 4 weeks or about 12 weeks were pooled, because spike-specific TCR depth and breadth did not differ between schedules. TCR sequencing covered roughly 230 trial participants: 200 to 210 given two doses of AZD1222 and 26 given two doses of MenACWY control vaccine. Enrollment into the trials was organized by age into subgroups of 18-55, 56-69 and 70-plus years, and those subgroups contained about 160, 30 and 59 TCR-sequenced participants, respectively. Overall study results and their limits: Epitopes outside the regions mutated in the B.1.351 and B.1.1.7 variants were reportedly recognized by nearly half of the unique spike-specific TCRs. Most participants were white British and females outnumbered males, and the authors suggested that clonal diversity may have been underestimated. The vaccine-associated CD4 TCRs covered the entire spike protein, and the dominant responses fell in regions 160-218 and 743-854. Conclusions about previously exposed vaccinees are limited because only a handful of AZD1222 recipients were SARS-CoV-2 seropositive at baseline. After two AZD1222 doses, spike-specific TCR breadth and depth were significantly higher than at day 0 and than in MenACWY recipients. The 56-69-year group was small, and its depth increase did not reach significance, likely because of low power. No day 14 peak-response samples were available, so repertoires were characterized only after the peak T cell response.

The CDR3 regions of human TCRbeta chains were subjected to immunosequencing. The paper's data handling went like this. TCRs in the repertoires were compared against a reference library of SARS-CoV-2-specific TCRs that had been generated with the MIRA antigen-specificity platform. Breadth meant the fraction of unique TCRs that were SARS-CoV-2-associated, whereas depth meant the fraction of total T cells that were SARS-CoV-2-associated. Using the MIRA data, each spike-specific TCR was mapped to the spike region that the TCR reacts to and placed in a CD4 or CD8 class. Log10-transformed breadth and depth values were compared by one-way ANOVA with Sidak's multiple comparisons tests. TCRdb obtained this table from immuneACCESS and retained in-frame rearrangements with V and J assigned. These tables miss some clones; where compared with another copy, unresolved V genes account for less than half of the shortfall, and the remainder is unexplained. That table supplies the V and J calls and clone size; D and trimming were determined from the DNA. The sample profile shows fewer than 150,000 clones; 80% to 95% of them were found once. Approximately 3.3% of the sample lies in the top ten.

Looking up the germline V gene yields CDR1 SGHRS and CDR2 YFSETQ. V and J are truncated by 5 bases and 1 base respectively, leaving an intervening sequence of 7 bases. Including cysteine and phenylalanine, the CDR3 has 13 amino acids. The only DNA kept is the CDR3, 39 bases in frame from the first base. The sample's time point label, decoded: baseline before first vaccination. The vaccinee samples were drawn from two UK trials, COV001 and COV002, one of which was a single-blind randomized controlled phase 2/3 trial testing AZD1222 (ChAdOx1 nCoV-19) in healthy adults. Trial participant PBMC samples were collected at day 0 and day 28 after the second dose for TCRbeta chain sequencing. Turning to this clone: Its target antigen remains unknown. No per-base quality is available; no much larger clone lies one base away.

The TCR was taken from an adult in good health. The source material was peripheral blood, sampled on day 0 of AZD1222 vaccination. The receptor chain draws on TRBV5-1 and TRBJ2-1, with a tentative D gene TRBD2 over 6 matching bases. In nucleotides, the sequence is TGCGCCAGCAGGCGGGATTCCTACAATGAGCAGTTCTTC. This yields the protein CASRRDSYNEQFF.